Reported below is one T cell receptor beta chain. The sample originates from a study of shared clonotypes between healthy human individuals. Sequenced by immunoSEQ multiplex PCR; TCRdb stores in-frame clones only, minus some. The sample holds around 1.9 million clones; about 93% are singletons and the top ten take 1.5% to 2%. Positively selected for CCR7, the CD45RO-negative cells used as naive CD8 cells excluded terminally differentiated effector memory CD45RA+ cells. With 8 bases clipped from V and 6 bases from J, the junction kept 11 bases outside the gene matches. From germline, CDR1 is SGDLS and CDR2 YYNGEE. There are 14 residues in the CDR3.

This chain joins TRBV9 and TRBJ2-7; TRBD2 matches 10 bases. The sequencing sample was made of naive CD8+ T cells from PBMCs. The clonotype originates from a man in his late teens or twenties in good health. Some clones in this sample may be carry-over from other donors' samples. CDR3 protein: CASRRASGSGEQYF. The CDR3 DNA is TGTGCCAGTAGAAGAGCTAGCGGGAGCGGCGAGCAGTACTTC. The full variable domain, completed using reference TRBV9 and TRBJ2-7, is DSGVTQTPKHLITATGQRVTLRCSPRSGDLSVYWYQQSLDQGLQFLIQYYNGEERAKGNILERFSAQQFPDLHSELNLSSLELGDSALYFCASRRASGSGEQYFGPGTRLTVT.